This T cell receptor beta chain originates from a study of CD8 T cells in Susac syndrome. About the research overall: Susac syndrome patients were untreated, on corticosteroids with some adding intravenous immunoglobulin, or on intravenous immunoglobulin only.

General study points: The study's TCR sequencing and HLA analysis drew on a certain number of individuals. That number was acknowledged as relatively small.

Germline V CDR1 and CDR2: KGHSH, LQKENI. The CDR3 length is 13 residues. Concerning this clonotype itself: Its antigen is still unknown. At one boundary the junction diverges from the germline segment, which might be a read error.

RNA totalling roughly 0.5 to 1 ug underwent reverse transcription with random hexamers. TCR beta CDR3 was amplified by immunoSEQ multiplex PCR. This amplification extended across 54 Vbeta and 13 Jbeta segments. From the immunoSEQ multiplex PCR reads, TCRdb called clonotypes with MiXCR, one entry per CDR3 protein. Among 160,000 or so distinct CDR3 sequences listed, 85% to 95% were seen once. In Susac syndrome patients, recently defined diagnostic criteria for definite or probable disease were met. The rearrangement uses TRBV18 and TRBJ2-5, with no clear D. The receptor was derived from a human donor with Susac syndrome. The sequencing sample was made of CD4+ T cells from PBMCs. The CDR3 sequence is CASSPQTQETQYF. The CDR3 DNA follows: TGTGCCAGCTCCCCACAGACGCAAGAGACCCAGTACTTC.